This TCR beta chain originates from a study of ipilimumab plus nivolumab after autologous stem cell transplantation. Study-wide context: Typical patient got roughly 5 ipilimumab doses and about eight nivolumab doses (median).

The CDR3 covers 15 residues. Germline V lookup: CDR1 SGHTA, CDR2 FQGNSA. J gave up 7 bases and V 11 bases, and 14 bases lay outside the gene matches. Starting 14 to 28 days after autologous transplant, ipilimumab 1 mg/kg was given. The repertoire was sequenced with immunoSEQ multiplex PCR; TCRdb's copy has only in-frame clones and lacks some. This table has tens of thousands of clones, approximately 91% appearing once. The clonotype originates from a male donor with multiple myeloma. This specimen was PBMCs, taken in a trial of ipilimumab plus nivolumab as post-transplant consolidation. The genes are TRBV7-2 and TRBJ1-2; TRBD1 matches at 12 bases. In nucleotides, the CDR3 is TGTGCCGGACAAGGGACAGGGGGCTTTGGAATTGGCTACACCTTC. This codes for CAGQGTGGFGIGYTF.